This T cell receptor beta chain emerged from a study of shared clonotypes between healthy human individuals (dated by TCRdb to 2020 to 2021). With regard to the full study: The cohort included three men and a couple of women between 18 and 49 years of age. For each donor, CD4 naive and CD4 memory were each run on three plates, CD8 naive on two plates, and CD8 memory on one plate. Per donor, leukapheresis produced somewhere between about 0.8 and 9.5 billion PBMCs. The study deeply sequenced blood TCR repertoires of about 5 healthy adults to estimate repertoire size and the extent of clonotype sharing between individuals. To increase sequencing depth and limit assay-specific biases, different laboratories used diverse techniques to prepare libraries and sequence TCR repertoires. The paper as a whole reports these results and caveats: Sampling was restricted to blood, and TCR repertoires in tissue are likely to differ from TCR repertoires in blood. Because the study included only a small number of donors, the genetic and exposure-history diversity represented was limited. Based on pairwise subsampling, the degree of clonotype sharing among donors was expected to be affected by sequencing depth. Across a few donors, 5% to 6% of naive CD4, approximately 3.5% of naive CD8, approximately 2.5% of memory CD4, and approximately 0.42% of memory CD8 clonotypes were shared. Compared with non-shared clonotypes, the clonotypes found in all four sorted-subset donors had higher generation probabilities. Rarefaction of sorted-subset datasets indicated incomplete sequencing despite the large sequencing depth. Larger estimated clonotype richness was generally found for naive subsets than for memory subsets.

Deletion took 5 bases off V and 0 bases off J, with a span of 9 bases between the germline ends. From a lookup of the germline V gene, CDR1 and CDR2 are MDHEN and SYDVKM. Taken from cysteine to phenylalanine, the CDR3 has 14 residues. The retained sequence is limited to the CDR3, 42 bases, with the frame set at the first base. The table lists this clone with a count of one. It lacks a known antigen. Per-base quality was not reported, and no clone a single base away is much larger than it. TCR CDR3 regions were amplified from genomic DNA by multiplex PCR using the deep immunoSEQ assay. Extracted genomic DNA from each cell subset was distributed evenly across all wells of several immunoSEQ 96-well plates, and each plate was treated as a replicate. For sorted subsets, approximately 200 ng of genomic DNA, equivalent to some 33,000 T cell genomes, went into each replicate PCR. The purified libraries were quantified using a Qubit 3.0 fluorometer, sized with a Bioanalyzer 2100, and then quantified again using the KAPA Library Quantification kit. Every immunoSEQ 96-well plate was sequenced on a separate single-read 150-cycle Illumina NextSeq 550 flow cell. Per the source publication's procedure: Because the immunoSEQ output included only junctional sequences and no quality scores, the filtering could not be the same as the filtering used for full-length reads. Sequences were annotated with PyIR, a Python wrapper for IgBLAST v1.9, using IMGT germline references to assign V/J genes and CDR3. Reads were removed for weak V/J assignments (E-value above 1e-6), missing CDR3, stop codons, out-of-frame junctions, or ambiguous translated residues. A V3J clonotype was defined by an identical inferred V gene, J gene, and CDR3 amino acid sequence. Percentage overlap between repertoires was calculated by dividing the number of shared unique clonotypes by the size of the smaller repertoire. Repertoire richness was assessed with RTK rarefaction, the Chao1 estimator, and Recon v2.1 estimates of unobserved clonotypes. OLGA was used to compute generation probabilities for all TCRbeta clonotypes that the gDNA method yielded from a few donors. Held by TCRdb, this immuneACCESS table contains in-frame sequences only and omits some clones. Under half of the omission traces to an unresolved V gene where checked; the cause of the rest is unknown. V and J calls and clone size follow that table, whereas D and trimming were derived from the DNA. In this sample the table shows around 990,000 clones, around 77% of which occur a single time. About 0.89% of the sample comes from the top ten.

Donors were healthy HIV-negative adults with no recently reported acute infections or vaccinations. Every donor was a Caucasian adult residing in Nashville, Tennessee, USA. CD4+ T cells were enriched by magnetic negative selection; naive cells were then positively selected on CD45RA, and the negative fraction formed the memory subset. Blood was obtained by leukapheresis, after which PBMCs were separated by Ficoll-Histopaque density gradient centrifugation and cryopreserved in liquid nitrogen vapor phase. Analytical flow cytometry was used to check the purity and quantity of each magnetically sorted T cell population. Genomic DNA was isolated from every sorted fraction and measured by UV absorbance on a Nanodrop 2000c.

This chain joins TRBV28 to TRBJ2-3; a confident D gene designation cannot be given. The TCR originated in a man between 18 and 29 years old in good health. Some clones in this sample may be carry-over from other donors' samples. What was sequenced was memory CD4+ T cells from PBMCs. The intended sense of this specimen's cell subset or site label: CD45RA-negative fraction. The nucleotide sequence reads TGTGCCAGCAGTCCAACCTCCAGCACAGATACGCAGTATTTT. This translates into CASSPTSSTDTQYF.